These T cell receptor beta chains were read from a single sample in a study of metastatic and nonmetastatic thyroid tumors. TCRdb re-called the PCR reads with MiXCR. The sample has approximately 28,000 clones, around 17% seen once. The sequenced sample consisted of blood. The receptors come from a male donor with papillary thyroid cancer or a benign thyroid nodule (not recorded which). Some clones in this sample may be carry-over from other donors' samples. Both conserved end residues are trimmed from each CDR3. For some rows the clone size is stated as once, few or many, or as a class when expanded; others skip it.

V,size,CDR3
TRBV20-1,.,SARDQIGGGDKNIQY
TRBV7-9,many,ASSLAGSGPKNEQY
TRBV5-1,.,ASTAASSGGYNEQF
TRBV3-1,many,ASSQGGTLNNSPLH
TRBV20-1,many,SVPFKGYEQY
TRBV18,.,VNSPDRNQPQH
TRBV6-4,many,ASSAAGDPSDEQF
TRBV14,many,ASSQFRDRVDEQY
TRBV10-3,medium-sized,AISPRTSGGYEQY
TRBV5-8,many,ASSLLRRVAGDEQF
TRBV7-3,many,ASSRGVTGRETQY
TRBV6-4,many,ASATFSGNTGELF
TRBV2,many,ASSLTGPEKLF
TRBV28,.,ASSPDLRSPIH
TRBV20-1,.,SADPTSGSTYEQY
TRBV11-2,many,ASRTSEGNTIY
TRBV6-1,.,ASVAQAAGSDEHF
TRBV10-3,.,AISVGAGSSYDQY
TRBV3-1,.,ASSPRGLAGGAYEQY
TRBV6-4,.,ASSPGETEEQF
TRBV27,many,ASSLTGLNEKLF
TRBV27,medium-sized,ASRIYRSSYNEQF
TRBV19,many,ASRVGGSNQPQH
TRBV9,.,ASSVAVYPPNTGELF
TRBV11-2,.,ASSLVGYPTDTQY
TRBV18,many,ASSLTDSGNTIY
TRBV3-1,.,ASSQDVGDEQY
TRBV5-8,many,ASSLRTDYEQY
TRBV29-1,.,SVLSRGPSTEAF
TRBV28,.,ASSLPEKRESQQY
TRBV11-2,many,ASSPGPGGIYEQY
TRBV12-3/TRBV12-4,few,ASSYETGINSEKLF
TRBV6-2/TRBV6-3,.,ASSYSIVVPVGRSYEQY
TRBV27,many,ASSLSGRTYEQY
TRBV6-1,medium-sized,ASGYRSAAYGYT
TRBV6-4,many,ASSDLRSPLH
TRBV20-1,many,SAKTGTSGGQVF
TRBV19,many,ASSIWGRNYGYT
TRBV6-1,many,ASSGSGGEIKETQY
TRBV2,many,ASQGTGSGDTQY
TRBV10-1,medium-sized,ASSPQQGAAYEQY
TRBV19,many,ASSIGLLGLEQY
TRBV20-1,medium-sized,SARAHSGRDYEQY
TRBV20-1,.,SARTGREQY
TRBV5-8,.,ASSPYFGPITSEQY
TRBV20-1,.,SAREQISNQPQH
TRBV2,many,ASSGGEDQPQH
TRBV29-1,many,SVEVRGLKGTEAF
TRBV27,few,ASSLGHNQPQH
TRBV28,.,ASIIGQGYEQF
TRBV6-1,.,ASSLGTGPGYEQY
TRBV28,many,ATKGTAMRDTEAF
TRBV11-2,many,ASSSHLQINYGYT
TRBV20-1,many,SQRGRRSYEQY
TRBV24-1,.,ATSQPAETEAL
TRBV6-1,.,ASCSSGAGSTEAF
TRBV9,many,ASSAVPGQGRNTEAF